The 27 T cell receptor beta chains below come from one sample, sequenced in a study of T cell responses to AZD1222 COVID-19 vaccine (dated by TCRdb to the early 2020s). According to the study, the label for this sample's time point signals: baseline before first vaccination. Libraries were prepared through the immunoSEQ multiplex PCR assay. As stored in TCRdb, this immuneACCESS dataset retains in-frame rearrangements with V and J assigned. A fraction of the clones does not appear; measured against another copy, unresolved V genes explain less than half of the discrepancy, and the remainder lacks a known reason. This sample gives tens of thousands of clones in total; about 83% of them show up just once. Of the sample, about 7% is held by the ten largest clones. The sequences come from peripheral blood, collected on day 0 of AZD1222 vaccination. These receptors were obtained from an adult in good health.

J is TRBJ2-1 and V is TRBV9; 13 nucleotides agree with TRBD2. J was trimmed by 9 bases and V by 4 bases; bases with no gene match: 13. This CDR3 contains 17 residues. CDR1 is SGDLS, CDR2 YYNGEE, per germline. CDR3 protein: CASSTKRLAGGLGEQFF. The CDR3 DNA follows: TGTGCCAGCAGCACAAAAAGACTAGCGGGGGGATTGGGTGAGCAGTTCTTC.

This chain links TRBV28 with TRBJ1-3; D is uncertain. The CDR3 runs to 14 residues. Trimming took 2 bases from V and 2 from J, leaving 7 bases between them. Germline values: CDR1 MDHEN, CDR2 SYDVKM. The CDR3 nucleotides are TGTGCCAGCAGTTTAATAGGGCCTGGAAACACCATATATTTT. Its protein product is CASSLIGPGNTIYF.

This chain links TRBV4-2 with TRBJ1-1; D is unclear. The CDR3 extends over 16 amino acids. In germline, CDR1 is LGHNA, CDR2 YNFKEQ. V was pared by 2 bases and J by 3 bases, with 16 bases between. Here the CDR3 DNA reads TGTGCCAGCAGCCAACCTCGGGAGGGCAGAGACACTGAAGCTTTCTTT. Its translation: CASSQPREGRDTEAFF.

The chain links TRBV7-8 to TRBJ1-1; the D is unclear. The germline V and J ends were trimmed by 0 bases and 3 bases, with 5 bases remaining between them. This CDR3 contains 13 residues. Germline V lookup: CDR1 SGHVS, CDR2 FQNEAQ. CDR3 nucleotide sequence: TGTGCCAGCAGCTTAGCCGTTCACACTGAAGCTTTCTTT. Translating gives CASSLAVHTEAFF.

The chain recombines TRBV10-2 with TRBJ1-5; possibly TRBD1 for D (5 bases). Per germline, CDR1 WSHSY and CDR2 SAAADI. With 0 bases removed from V and 0 bases from J, the gap between germline ends came to 9 bases. The CDR3 totals 16 residues. CDR3 amino acids: CASSESAGFSNQPQHF. In DNA, the CDR3 is TGCGCCAGCAGTGAGTCCGCAGGGTTTAGCAATCAGCCCCAGCATTTT.

The J gene is TRBJ1-2, the V gene TRBV25-1, with D hard to call. Trimming removed 7 bases from V and 2 bases from J, with 5 bases in between. Germline V CDR1 and CDR2: MGHDK, SYGVNS. The length of the CDR3 is 11 residues. The CDR3 sequence is CASMGNYGYTF. CDR3 coding DNA: TGTGCCAGCATGGGCAACTATGGCTACACCTTC.

CDR3 coding DNA: TGTGCCAGCAGCAAGGGGGACAGGGCCCTTGGGCAGTACTTC. Protein product: CASSKGDRALGQYF. The chain joins TRBV7-8 to TRBJ2-7; 9 bases match TRBD1. V lost 5 bases to trimming and J lost 9 bases; unmatched junction nucleotides: 11. The germline gives CDR1 SGHVS, CDR2 FQNEAQ. There are 14 residues in the CDR3.

The chain employs TRBV2 and TRBJ1-2, with D tentatively TRBD1 (6 bases). The V end was cut by 8 bases, the J end by 4 bases, with 20 bases between. The CDR3 sequence is 15 residues long. Per the germline V gene, CDR1 is SNHLY and CDR2 is FYNNEI. In DNA, the CDR3 is TGTGCCAGCCGAAGAGAGACAGGTCCGCTCTATGGCTACACCTTC. It yields the protein CASRRETGPLYGYTF.

In its sample, this clone was seen a few times. The V and J genes are TRBV7-8 and TRBJ2-3; TRBD2 matches at 7 bases. V trimming: 3 bases; J trimming: 11 bases; junction bases outside the gene matches: 14. The CDR3 spans 15 residues. Germline assignment: CDR1 SGHVS and CDR2 FQNEAQ. The CDR3 loop reads CASSFFGLEGNGQYF. CDR3 in DNA: TGTGCCAGCAGCTTTTTTGGACTAGAAGGTAATGGGCAGTATTTT.

V usage is TRBV6-2 or TRBV6-3 and J usage is TRBJ2-1, with D perhaps TRBD1 (6 bases). CDR3 size: 17 residues. Trimming pared 3 bases from V and 5 bases from J, leaving 20 bases between. Germline CDR1 is MNHEY and CDR2 is SVGEGT. CDR3 in DNA: TGTGCCAGCAGTTATGGGGGCCGGCAGGGACCCCACAATGAGCAGTTCTTC. It is translated as CASSYGGRQGPHNEQFF.

The CDR3 here is CASSLAGTVGEKLFF. The CDR3 DNA sequence: TGTGCCAGCAGCTTAGCCGGGACAGTGGGGGAAAAACTGTTTTTT. The V call is TRBV7-6, the J call TRBJ1-4; TRBD1 matches at 7 bases. This CDR3 has 15 residues. Germline CDR1 reads SGHVS; CDR2 reads FNYEAQ. The junction had 6 bases not matched to a gene; V was cut back by 0 bases and J by 8 bases.

This clone was counted only a few times. The chain joins TRBV10-3 to TRBJ2-2; TRBD1 is a possible D gene (7 bases). Germline assignment: CDR1 ENHRY and CDR2 SYGVKD. V was shortened by 6 bases and J by 6 bases, with 11 bases between the two germline ends. The CDR3 covers 13 residues. CDR3 sequence (DNA): TGTGCCATCAGGGAGGGGGCCGCCGGGGAGCTGTTTTTT. It encodes CAIREGAAGELFF.

V is TRBV19 and J is TRBJ2-6, with 8 bases lining up with TRBD1. The V gene's germline CDR1 is LNHDA and CDR2 SQIVND (reference sequence). The CDR3 is 15 residues long. V trimming: 6 bases; J trimming: 5 bases; junction bases outside the gene matches: 6. The CDR3 DNA reads TGTGCCAGTAGAACCGGGACAGGCCGGGCCAACGTCCTGACTTTC. Its protein is CASRTGTGRANVLTF.

This clone appeared a few times. This chain uses TRBV6-5 with TRBJ2-3; 11 bases fit TRBD2. CDR1 and CDR2 from the germline V gene are MNHEY and SVGAGI. There are 16 residues in the CDR3. The trim removed 0 bases at V and 3 bases at J, leaving 2 bases unmatched. CDR3 sequence: CASSYSTSGATDTQYF. CDR3 DNA: TGTGCCAGCAGTTACTCGACTAGCGGGGCTACAGATACGCAGTATTTT.

CDR3 coding DNA: TGTGCCAGCATCAACTGGGGGGTCCAGCATTTT. This sequence encodes CASINWGVQHF. The gene calls are TRBV28 and TRBJ1-5; TRBD1 might be the D (5 bases). The CDR3 totals 11 residues. Germline values: CDR1 MDHEN, CDR2 SYDVKM. V lost 7 bases and J 12 bases, leaving 13 bases between the germline ends.

On this clone itself: Additional DNA sequences in this sample encode the identical CDR3. In DNA, the CDR3 is TGTGCCAGCAGCGTAGGGCAGGGGGCCTACGAGCAGTACTTC. Its translation is CASSVGQGAYEQYF. V usage is TRBV9 and J usage is TRBJ2-7; the match to TRBD1 covers 7 bases. The CDR3 is 14 amino acids. Germline V lookup: CDR1 SGDLS, CDR2 YYNGEE. Trimming at V came to 0 bases and at J to 2 bases, leaving 2 bases not matched to a gene.

The V and J genes are TRBV29-1 and TRBJ2-7; D is unclear. The CDR3 sequence is 11 residues long. Trimming cost V 0 bases and J 4 bases, with 4 bases left between them. CDR1 and CDR2 from the germline V gene are SQVTM and ANQGSEA. The CDR3 nucleotides are TGCAGCGTTGAAGAGGATTACGAGCAGTACTTC. It specifies CSVEEDYEQYF.

This chain joins TRBV6-5 and TRBJ2-1; D perhaps matches TRBD2 (7 bases). Germline CDR1 reads MNHEY; CDR2 reads SVGAGI. Trimming removed 1 base from V and 8 bases from J, with 12 bases in between. The CDR3 is 14 residues long. The CDR3 DNA sequence: TGTGCCAGCAGTTACTGGGGGGGGGCGCATGAGCAGTTCTTC. Translated, it gives CASSYWGGAHEQFF.

The chain's CDR3 is CASSAPRAMSKNIQYF. The CDR3 DNA sequence: TGTGCCAGCAGTGCCCCGAGGGCGATGTCCAAAAACATTCAGTACTTC. V is TRBV6-1 and J is TRBJ2-4, with D possibly being TRBD2 (5 bases). The germline CDR1 and CDR2 sequences are MNHNS and SASEGT. V was cut by 4 bases and J by 2 bases, with 15 bases left in between. The CDR3 loop spans 16 amino acids.

This rearrangement joins TRBV4-2 to TRBJ2-5; weak D call: TRBD2 (6 bases). Per the germline V gene, CDR1 is LGHNA and CDR2 is YNFKEQ. Trimming removed 5 bases from V and 4 bases from J, with 17 bases in between. The CDR3 is 15 amino acids. In nucleotides, the CDR3 is TGTGCCAGCAGCAAAGGACTACCATCTTCAGAGACCCAGTACTTC. This sequence encodes CASSKGLPSSETQYF.

The chain couples TRBV4-2 to TRBJ1-5; the match to TRBD1 covers 7 bases. Germline CDR1 reads LGHNA; CDR2 reads YNFKEQ. The CDR3 covers 16 residues. The ends lost 3 bases at V and 5 bases at J; junction bases unmatched: 10. The CDR3 region has the DNA TGTGCCAGCAGCCAGTCGGGACAGATGGGGGATCAGCCCCAGCATTTT. Translation gives CASSQSGQMGDQPQHF.

V gene TRBV21-1 combines with J gene TRBJ2-7; no DNA check was done on the table's D call, TRBD1. TRBV21-1 is an annotated pseudogene. The CDR3 extends over 16 amino acids. The CDR3, as DNA: TGTGCCAGCAGCATAGGCGGGCAGGGGGGAGACTACGAGCAGTACTTC. Translation: CASSIGGQGGDYEQYF.

The chain employs TRBV2 and TRBJ1-1, with D possibly being TRBD1 (6 bases). The CDR3 sequence is 13 residues long. The V and J ends lost 4 bases and 6 bases respectively, with 12 bases between them. From germline, CDR1 is SNHLY and CDR2 FYNNEI. The CDR3 DNA is TGTGCCAGCAGTGGGAACGGACAGTCTGAAGCTTTCTTT. It specifies CASSGNGQSEAFF.

The rearrangement joins TRBV4-2 to TRBJ2-7; 8 bases are shared with TRBD1. Per germline, CDR1 LGHNA and CDR2 YNFKEQ. This CDR3 has 18 residues. V dropped 11 bases and J dropped 4; count of bases not matched to a gene: 25. The CDR3 protein is CAPSQDDWGTGKPYEQYF. CDR3 nucleotide sequence: TGTGCCCCCAGCCAAGACGACTGGGGGACAGGCAAACCTTACGAGCAGTACTTC.

The rearrangement links TRBV5-1 to TRBJ2-3; the D call may be TRBD1 or TRBD2 (6 bases each). The V gene's germline CDR1 is SGHRS and CDR2 YFSETQ. Trimming took off 0 bases at V and 4 bases at J, with 12 bases between the two ends. The CDR3 consists of 15 residues. The CDR3 DNA sequence: TGCGCCAGCAGCTTGGTGGGGGGCATGCCAGATACGCAGTATTTT. Protein: CASSLVGGMPDTQYF.

This clone was detected only a few times. The chain employs TRBV5-6 and TRBJ1-2; 7 bases are a match to TRBD1. CDR3 length: 17 amino acids. V lost 1 base, J lost 3 bases, and 12 bases stayed unmatched. The germline gives CDR1 SGHDT, CDR2 YYEEEE. The CDR3 sequence is CASSLFFLRGRDYGYTF. The CDR3, as DNA: TGTGCCAGCAGCTTGTTTTTTTTAAGGGGGCGTGACTATGGCTACACCTTC.

DNA for the CDR3: TGTGCCAGCAGGTCAATCAGGGGGTTTTTTGGCTACACCTTC. Its translation is CASRSIRGFFGYTF. This chain links TRBV11-2 with TRBJ1-2; TRBD1 matches 7 bases. V was clipped by 6 bases and J by 7 bases; unmatched bases: 11. Germline V CDR1 and CDR2: SGHAT, FQNNGV. CDR3 length equals 14 residues.